This T cell receptor beta chain was identified in a study of shared clonotypes between healthy human individuals. This clone was observed once. It is likely a read error: a sequence one base away is far more abundant. The sample contains more than one DNA sequence encoding this CDR3. The germline gives CDR1 WSHSY, CDR2 SAAADI. This CDR3 spans 13 amino acids. Sequenced by immunoSEQ multiplex PCR; TCRdb stores in-frame clones only, minus some. The table lists 450,000 to 500,000 clones, over 70% of them singletons. This chain links TRBV10-2 with TRBJ1-1; 7 bases agree with TRBD1. Sequencing used PBMCs. The sequence was obtained from a woman in her forties in good health. Some clones in this sample may be carry-over from other donors' samples. CDR3 amino acids: CASSPTGNTEAFF. CDR3 DNA sequence: TGCGCCAGCAGTCCGACAGGGAACACTGAAGCTTTCTTC.